The rows below give T cell receptor beta chains drawn from one sample of a study of T cells in Graves' hyperthyroidism and ophthalmopathy. TCRdb redid the calling of the multiplex PCR reads with MiXCR, one entry per CDR3 protein. There are around 250,000 distinct CDR3 sequences in the sample; approximately 15% occur only once, and about an eighth lies in the top ten. The sample consisted of blood. Receptors were obtained from a woman in her thirties or forties with Graves' hyperthyroidism that later progressed to Graves' ophthalmopathy. Each CDR3 is given with its conserved first and last residue.

v_call	j_call	cdr3_aa
TRBV28	TRBJ2-1	CASSFGAGDLYNEQFF
TRBV15	TRBJ2-7	CATSISRTGSNEQYF
TRBV11-2	TRBJ1-1	CASSPVGSTEAFF
TRBV11-2	TRBJ2-3	CASSLEGYRDTQYF
TRBV19	TRBJ2-2	CASSMWDRITGELFF
TRBV2	TRBJ2-7	CASSATRGAISYEQYF
TRBV28	TRBJ1-6	CASGFRGRNSYNSPLHF
TRBV3-1	TRBJ1-4	CASSQDRRGVTTNEKLFF
TRBV5-1	TRBJ2-1	CASSPWTTNEQFF
TRBV9	TRBJ2-1	CASSSPKLGNNEQFF
TRBV5-4	TRBJ2-2	CASRTGLAGVVFF
TRBV7-9	TRBJ1-2	CASSLGGAANYGYTF
TRBV12-3/TRBV12-4	TRBJ2-7	CASSPTGIYTYEQYF
TRBV7-9	TRBJ1-1	CASDHGGRRTEAFF
TRBV14	TRBJ2-1	CASSHPIAGARENEQFF
TRBV19	TRBJ1-1	CASSIDRLMNTEAFF
TRBV10-2	TRBJ1-2	CASSPAGTFLGYTF
TRBV2	TRBJ1-2	CASSILGGYTF
TRBV5-1	TRBJ2-5	CASSEHTGSPYF
TRBV20-1	TRBJ1-6	CSAREGQNASPLHF
TRBV2	TRBJ1-4	CASSGAGSIRKLFF
TRBV9	TRBJ1-3	CASSAAGGEGNTIYF
TRBV5-1	TRBJ2-2	CASRTGTYKREGLFF
TRBV27	TRBJ1-3	CASSAPGNTIYF
TRBV5-8	TRBJ1-1	CASSSDRGMNTEAFF
TRBV10-3	TRBJ2-1	CAISDRDDNEQFF